The 22 T cell receptor beta chains below all came from one sample that was sequenced in a study of T cells expressing NK-cell markers. Using the 5' RACE reads, TCRdb records one entry per CDR3 protein without DNA. The table gives 300,000 or so distinct CDR3 sequences; the top ten clones make up about 4% of it. The sample taken for sequencing was blood T cells: a sorted CD56 or NKG2C T cell subset, CD4+ or CD8+ T cells, or bulk PBMC T cells (not recorded which). Receptors originate from a woman between 18 and 69 years old in good health.

The CDR3 sequence is CASSLSGVGYTF. The V call is TRBV7-3, the J call TRBJ1-2. Germline V gene sequence: CDR1 SGHTA, CDR2 FQGTGA. This CDR3 region has 12 residues.

The chain recombines TRBV19 with TRBJ2-1; TCRdb picks TRBD2, but there is no DNA to check that call. Germline assignment: CDR1 LNHDA and CDR2 SQIVND (reference sequence). This CDR3 contains 16 residues. Here the CDR3 reads CASSQRTGGPGYEQFF.

The chain joins TRBV20-1 to TRBJ2-5; TCRdb gives TRBD1 as the D gene, but with no DNA this cannot be confirmed. This CDR3 has 12 amino acids. The germline gives CDR1 DFQATT, CDR2 SNEGSKA (reference sequence). CDR3: CSARGRLETQYF.

CDR3 sequence: CSVLVGRGPASGELFF. The V call is TRBV29-1, the J call TRBJ2-2; lacking DNA, the TRBD2 call made by TCRdb goes unchecked. CDR1 SQVTM and CDR2 ANQGSEA come from the germline V gene. CDR3 length: 16 amino acids.

This CDR3 reads CASSYPGLGTDTQYF. V and J are TRBV6-2 or TRBV6-3 and TRBJ2-3; the TRBD2 assignment by TCRdb is unverifiable without DNA. CDR3 size: 15 residues. Germline V gene lookup returns CDR1 MNHEY and CDR2 SVGEGT.

The chain is built from TRBV20-1 and TRBJ2-5; the D call from TCRdb, TRBD1, cannot be confirmed without DNA. The CDR3 has 15 amino acids. Germline CDR1 reads DFQATT; CDR2 reads SNEGSKA (reference sequence). The chain's CDR3 is CSASDWGGERETQYF.

CDR3: CAREKRGYGNTIYF. This chain connects TRBV12-3 or TRBV12-4 to TRBJ1-3. This CDR3 is 14 amino acids long.

The V and J genes are TRBV7-2 and TRBJ2-3; as DNA is missing, the TRBD2 call by TCRdb cannot be tested. The length of the CDR3 is 15 residues. Germline CDR1 and CDR2: SGHTA and FQGNSA. CDR3 loop: CASSLVGPGTDTQYF.

V and J are TRBV20-1 and TRBJ1-1; the TCRdb D gene call, TRBD1, has no DNA to confirm it. CDR1 and CDR2 from the germline V gene are DFQATT and SNEGSKA (reference sequence). CDR3 length: 14 amino acids. This CDR3 is CSADTSGVDTEAFF.

CDR3: CASSRGQGYSEQFF. The J gene is TRBJ2-1, the V gene TRBV12-3 or TRBV12-4; TCRdb lists TRBD1, though no DNA is available to test this call. The CDR3 length is 14 residues.

J is TRBJ2-1 and V is TRBV6-2 or TRBV6-3; TCRdb designates TRBD2, a call that cannot be tested without DNA. The germline CDR1 and CDR2 sequences are MNHEY and SVGEGT. The CDR3 sequence is 16 residues long. CDR3 in amino acids: CASSPRGPSAYNEQFF.

V gene TRBV11-2 combines with J gene TRBJ2-1; TCRdb outputs TRBD2, but without DNA this stays unchecked. Germline-derived CDR1 and CDR2 are SGHAT and FQNNGV. The CDR3 is made up of 14 amino acids. CDR3 amino acids: CASSFAGAYNEQFF. The full variable domain, in which reference TRBV11-2 and TRBJ2-1 provide the parts outside the CDR3, is EAGVAQSPRYKIIEKRQSVAFWCNPISGHATLYWYQQILGQGPKLLIQFQNNGVVDDSQLPKDRFSAERLKGVDSTLKIQPAKLEDSAVYLCASSFAGAYNEQFFGPGTRLTVL.

The chain recombines TRBV12-3 or TRBV12-4 with TRBJ2-6. The CDR3 consists of 13 residues. The CDR3 region is CASSRSGANVLTF.

Here the CDR3 reads CASSLRLLAGAYEQYF. J is TRBJ2-7 and V is TRBV5-6; the TRBD2 assignment by TCRdb is unverifiable without DNA. CDR1 SGHDT and CDR2 YYEEEE come from the germline V gene. The CDR3 loop spans 16 amino acids.

This chain's CDR3 is CASSEGGSSYNEQFF. V and J are TRBV9 and TRBJ2-1. The germline V gene encodes CDR1 SGDLS and CDR2 YYNGEE. The CDR3 has 15 amino acids.

This chain joins TRBV6-1 and TRBJ2-7; TCRdb selects TRBD1, and the lack of DNA leaves this call unchecked. The CDR3 extends over 17 amino acids. CDR1 is MNHNS, CDR2 SASEGT, per germline. The CDR3 reads CASSPQFRDSIAYEQYF.

V usage is TRBV14 and J usage is TRBJ2-1; TCRdb returns TRBD1, unconfirmable since there is no DNA. This CDR3 is 13 amino acids long. The germline gives CDR1 SGHDN, CDR2 FVKESK. This CDR3 is CASSRALYAEQFF.

The rearrangement joins TRBV19 to TRBJ1-2. The CDR3 sequence is 16 residues long. Germline V gene data show CDR1 as LNHDA and CDR2 as SQIVND (reference sequence). The CDR3 here is CASDDGSSFSNYGYTF. The whole variable domain, filled in from reference TRBV19 and TRBJ1-2, reads DGGITQSPKYLFRKEGQNVTLSCEQNLNHDAMYWYRQDPGQGLRLIYYSQIVNDFQKGDIAEGYSVSREKKESFPLTVTSAQKNPTAFYLCASDDGSSFSNYGYTFGSGTRLTVV.

The chain joins TRBV2 to TRBJ1-2; TCRdb's D gene call, TRBD1, goes unchecked for lack of DNA. This CDR3 is built from 14 residues. Germline CDR1 is SNHLY and CDR2 is FYNNEI. The CDR3 spells CASRGEQGSYGYTF.

The chain uses TRBV5-1 and TRBJ1-2; TCRdb calls TRBD1, which cannot be checked without DNA. Looked up from germline, CDR1 is SGHRS and CDR2 is YFSETQ. There are 13 residues in the CDR3. The CDR3 is CASSLEGARGYTF.

The chain has TRBV12-3 or TRBV12-4 and TRBJ2-7; the TCRdb call, TRBD1, lacks DNA for checking. The CDR3 runs to 14 residues. CDR3 loop: CASSFRSGSYEQYF.

V and J are TRBV20-1 and TRBJ2-1; TCRdb's D call, TRBD2, is unchecked because there is no DNA. The CDR3 length is 13 residues. Germline V gene lookup returns CDR1 DFQATT and CDR2 SNEGSKA (reference sequence). This CDR3 reads CSARASGVNEQFF.